These 5 T cell receptor beta chains were all obtained from the same sample, sequenced in a study of blood T cell repertoires in COVID-19. Sequencing used immunoSEQ multiplex PCR; TCRdb keeps in-frame clones, though not all of them. The sample includes approximately 270,000 clones, 70% to 90% of them seen just once. What was sequenced was PBMCs or T cells enriched from blood (not recorded which). The receptors originated from a woman younger than 45 with acute COVID-19.

This chain connects TRBV3-1 (or the pseudogene TRBV3-2) to TRBJ1-2; D gene uncertain. Trimming took 4 bases from V and 4 from J, leaving 10 bases between them. CDR3 length equals 13 residues. Germline V gene sequence: CDR1 LGHDT, CDR2 YNNKEL (reference sequence). In DNA, the CDR3 is TGTGCCAGCAGCCCAGGCTCCAGCTATGGCTACACCTTC. Its protein is CASSPGSSYGYTF.

The chain joins TRBV29-1 to TRBJ2-4, with 13 bases matching TRBD2. The CDR3 consists of 13 residues. The V gene's germline CDR1 is SQVTM and CDR2 ANQGSEA. J was trimmed by 6 bases and V by 7 bases; bases with no gene match: 3. This chain's CDR3 is CSARLAGGNIQYF. CDR3 sequence (DNA): TGCAGCGCGCGACTAGCGGGAGGAAACATTCAGTACTTC.

This clone has a single count. The J gene is TRBJ2-7, the V gene TRBV10-3; 7 bases match TRBD2. The length of the CDR3 is 11 residues. Trimming cost V 9 bases and J 2 bases; bases outside gene matches: 1. Per the germline V gene, CDR1 is ENHRY and CDR2 is SYGVKD. CDR3 coding DNA: TGTGCCATGGGAGGGGCCTACGAGCAGTACTTC. Translation gives CAMGGAYEQYF.

The chain employs TRBV28 and TRBJ1-1; no clear D. Germline CDR1 reads MDHEN; CDR2 reads SYDVKM. The CDR3 is made up of 14 amino acids. Trimming took 3 bases from V and 2 from J, leaving 10 bases between them. CDR3 DNA sequence: TGTGCCAGCAGTTTGTGGCAGATAAACACTGAAGCTTTCTTT. Its protein product is CASSLWQINTEAFF.

The chain links TRBV4-3 to TRBJ1-1; D is possibly TRBD1 (5 bases). Germline CDR1 reads LGHNA; CDR2 reads YSLEER. Trimming pared 1 base from V and 3 bases from J, leaving 9 bases between. The CDR3 runs to 14 residues. The CDR3 bases are TGCGCCAGCAGCCAAGGAGGCAGGGACACTGAAGCTTTCTTT. Protein product: CASSQGGRDTEAFF.